This T cell receptor beta chain was sequenced for a study of T cells in Graves' hyperthyroidism and ophthalmopathy. This clonotype has only one observation. RNA transcripts provided the source from which TCR beta CDR3 regions were amplified. HTBI primers drove first-round RT-PCR of the TCR CDR3. Each CDR3 protein is one row after TCRdb ran MiXCR on the multiplex PCR reads. The sample lists 600,000 to 650,000 distinct CDR3 sequences; around 20% were seen once. Trimming took 4 bases from V and 0 from J, leaving 10 bases between them. Looked up from germline, CDR1 is DFQATT and CDR2 is SNEGSKA (reference sequence). This CDR3 region has 15 residues.

Sequencing input: blood. The V call is TRBV20-1, the J call TRBJ1-6; D is perhaps TRBD1 (6 bases). The clonotype originates from a man in his thirties or forties with Graves' ophthalmopathy. The CDR3 region is CSAKQGSSYNSPLHF. DNA for the CDR3: TGCAGTGCTAAACAGGGAAGCTCCTATAATTCACCCCTCCACTTT.